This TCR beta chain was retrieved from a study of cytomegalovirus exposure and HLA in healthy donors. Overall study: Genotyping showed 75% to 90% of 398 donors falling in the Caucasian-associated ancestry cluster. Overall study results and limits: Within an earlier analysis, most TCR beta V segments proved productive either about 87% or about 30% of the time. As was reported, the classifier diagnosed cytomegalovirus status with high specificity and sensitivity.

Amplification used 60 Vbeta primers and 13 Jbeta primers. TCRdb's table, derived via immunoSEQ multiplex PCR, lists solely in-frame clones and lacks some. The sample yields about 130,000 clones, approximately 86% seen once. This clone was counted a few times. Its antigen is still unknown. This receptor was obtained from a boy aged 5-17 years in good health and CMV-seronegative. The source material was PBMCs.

The CDR3 is CASSEGGQEPQHF. CDR3 DNA sequence: TGTGCCAGCAGCGAGGGAGGTCAAGAGCCCCAGCATTTT. This rearrangement joins TRBV5-6 to TRBJ1-5; no reliable D call. Trimming took off 4 bases at V and 8 bases at J, with 13 bases between the two ends. Germline V gene sequence: CDR1 SGHDT, CDR2 YYEEEE. The CDR3 is made up of 13 amino acids.